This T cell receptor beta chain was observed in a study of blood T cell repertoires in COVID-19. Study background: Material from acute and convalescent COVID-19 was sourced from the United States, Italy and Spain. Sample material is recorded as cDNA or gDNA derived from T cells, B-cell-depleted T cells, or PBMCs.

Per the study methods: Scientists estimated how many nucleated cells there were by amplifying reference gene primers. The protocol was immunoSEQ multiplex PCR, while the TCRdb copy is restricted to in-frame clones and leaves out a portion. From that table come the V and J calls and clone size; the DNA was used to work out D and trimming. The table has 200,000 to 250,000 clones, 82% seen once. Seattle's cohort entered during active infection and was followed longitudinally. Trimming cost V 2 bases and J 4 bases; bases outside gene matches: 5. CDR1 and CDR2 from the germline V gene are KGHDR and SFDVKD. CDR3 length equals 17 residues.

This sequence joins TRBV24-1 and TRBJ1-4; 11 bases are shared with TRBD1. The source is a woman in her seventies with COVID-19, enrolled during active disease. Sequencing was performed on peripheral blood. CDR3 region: CATSDSGQGADNEKLFF. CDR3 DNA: TGTGCCACCAGTGATTCAGGACAGGGGGCTGATAATGAAAAACTGTTTTTT.